This entry features one T cell receptor (beta chain) sequence. Its antigen is as yet unknown. The data belong to a study of T cell repertoires in cytomegalovirus infection. For the study at large: It was recently identified HLA-C-restricted and well-studied HLA-B-restricted CMV epitopes that the study used. An indication of both CMV infection and matching HLA type came from public TCR beta signatures.

Each CDR3 protein is one row after TCRdb ran MiXCR on the reads. The table has under 95,000 distinct CDR3 sequences, about 45% seen once. The V gene's germline CDR1 is MNHGY and CDR2 SAAAGT. The V end was cut by 7 bases, the J end by 2 bases, with 9 bases between. The CDR3 has 13 residues. The sequence came from a human donor in good health (CMV status not recorded). Some clones in this sample may be carry-over from other donors' samples. The sequencing used CD8+ T cells from cultured PBMCs, collected from culture after CMV antigen stimulation. The gene calls are TRBV6-8 and TRBJ2-1; D uncertain. CDR3 nucleotide sequence: TGTGCCAGCACCCAGTCACCCTACAATGAGCAGTTCTTC. This gives the protein CASTQSPYNEQFF.